The subject of this entry is one T cell receptor (beta chain). The data were taken from a study of blood T cell repertoires in COVID-19. Study overall: Samples taken during acute and convalescent COVID-19 were collected in the United States, Italy and Spain. The cDNA or gDNA used as material had been derived from T cells, B-cell-depleted T cells, or PBMCs.

Original analysis: Amplification with reference gene primers provided the estimates of nucleated cell counts. Sequencing was performed with immunoSEQ multiplex PCR; in TCRdb, only in-frame clones are kept and a portion is missing. V and J calls and clone size come straight from that table; D and trimming were deduced from the DNA. The table has around 190,000 clones, around 83% seen once. Trimming removed 0 bases at V and 6 bases at J, with 15 bases between. CDR1 MNHEY and CDR2 SVGAGI come from the germline V gene. There are 15 residues in the CDR3. The sample consisted of peripheral blood. The chain uses TRBV6-5 and TRBJ2-7, with a tentative D call TRBD1 (5 bases). This TCR derives from a human donor in a cohort sampled during active COVID-19. CDR3 nucleotides: TGTGCCAGCAGTTACTCGGCAGGGCTGGTCAGCGAGCAGTACTTC. It is translated as CASSYSAGLVSEQYF.